This is a list of T cell receptor beta chains from one sample in a study of T cell responses to AZD1222 COVID-19 vaccine. Produced via immunoSEQ multiplex PCR; TCRdb's table is partial and in-frame only. The profile shows some 170,000 clones, 85% to 90% of them singletons. Sequencing was performed on peripheral blood, taken on day 0 of AZD1222 vaccination. These receptors all stem from an adult in good health. Both conserved end residues are part of each CDR3. The D gene is left open where the match is weak. Size values are once, few and many counts, or a class for expanded clones, and some rows have none.

J	V	D	size	DNA	CDR3
TRBJ1-3	TRBV15	NA	NA	TGTGCCACCAGCAAATGGAGGGGAAACACCATATATTTT	CATSKWRGNTIYF
TRBJ1-1	TRBV5-4	NA	NA	TGTGCCAGCAGCTTGAGTATGGTGGACACTGAAGCTTTCTTT	CASSLSMVDTEAFF
TRBJ1-5	TRBV7-2	NA	once	TGTGCCAGCAGCCTCGACATATATCAGCCCCAGCATTTT	CASSLDIYQPQHF
TRBJ1-1	TRBV19	TRBD1	NA	TGTGCCAGTAGTCCCAAGGGACAGGCCGAAGCTTTCTTT	CASSPKGQAEAFF
TRBJ1-5	TRBV2	NA	NA	TGTGCCAGCAGTGAAGGCATGCGAGGTCAGCCCCAGCATTTT	CASSEGMRGQPQHF
TRBJ2-5	TRBV3-1/TRBV3-2	TRBD2	NA	TGTGCCAGCAGCCGCCAAGGGACTAGCGGGGGAGAGACCCAGTACTTC	CASSRQGTSGGETQYF
TRBJ1-1	TRBV7-3	NA	NA	TGTGCCAGCAGCTTAGGCCTTACGAACACTGAAGCTTTCTTT	CASSLGLTNTEAFF
TRBJ2-1	TRBV28	TRBD2	NA	TGTGCCAGCAGTGCACCGGGACTAGTTGGCCCCACCGTTGAGCAGTTCTTC	CASSAPGLVGPTVEQFF
TRBJ1-4	TRBV24-1	NA	NA	TGTGCCACCAGTGATTCCTCACTCTTGCCGGAACGGGTAACTCGGGAAAAACTGTTTTTT	CATSDSSLLPERVTREKLFF
TRBJ1-3	TRBV11-2	NA	few	TGTGCCAGCAGCTCCTTAGGCGGCAGGGACTCTGGAAACACCATATATTTT	CASSSLGGRDSGNTIYF
TRBJ2-6	TRBV14	TRBD2	once	TGTGCCAGCAGTCATGGCACTAGCGGGTTGGTCCTTGGTCTTTCCGGGGCCAACGTCCTGACTTTC	CASSHGTSGLVLGLSGANVLTF
TRBJ2-2	TRBV5-1	NA	NA	TGCGCCAGCAGTCTGGAGTCGGAGCTGTTTTTT	CASSLESELFF
TRBJ2-7	TRBV10-3	TRBD2	few	TGTGCCATCAGTGAGTACGGAGCGGGAGGCTCCTACGAGCAGTACTTC	CAISEYGAGGSYEQYF
TRBJ2-1	TRBV30	TRBD2	NA	TGTGCCGGTACTAGCGGGGGCCTTTACAATGAGCAGTTCTTC	CAGTSGGLYNEQFF
TRBJ1-4	TRBV5-1	NA	NA	TGCGCCAGCAGCTTAGGACAGCCTAATGAAAAACTGTTTTTT	CASSLGQPNEKLFF
TRBJ1-1	TRBV30	NA	NA	TGTGCCTGGAGTGTCGGGAGAGGACCGAACACTGAAGCTTTCTTT	CAWSVGRGPNTEAFF
TRBJ2-5	TRBV3-1/TRBV3-2	NA	NA	TGTGCCAGCAGCCATGGGTCAGGGAAAGAGACCCAGTACTTC	CASSHGSGKETQYF
TRBJ1-2	TRBV5-1	NA	NA	TGCGCCAGCAGCTTGGTGCAGGGCCTCTATGGCTACACCTTC	CASSLVQGLYGYTF
TRBJ1-5	TRBV7-8	NA	NA	TGTGCCAGCAGCTTAGACGAACCCCACAGCAATCAGCCCCAGCATTTT	CASSLDEPHSNQPQHF
TRBJ2-2	TRBV15	TRBD2	NA	TGTGCCACCAGCAGAGATTTTTGGGGGGGAAACACCGGGGAGCTGTTTTTT	CATSRDFWGGNTGELFF
TRBJ2-2	TRBV19	TRBD2	once	TGTGCCAGTAGTACAGGAGCGGGAGGGTCCACCGGGGAGCTGTTTTTT	CASSTGAGGSTGELFF
TRBJ2-1	TRBV7-6	TRBD2	NA	TGTGCCAGCAGCTTAGACGGGACTAGCGGGAGGTCGAACAATGAGCAGTTCTTC	CASSLDGTSGRSNNEQFF
TRBJ2-3	TRBV24-1	NA	NA	TGTGCCACCAGTGTGAGGCAAGGGCTGGATACGCAGTATTTT	CATSVRQGLDTQYF
TRBJ1-5	TRBV28	NA	NA	TGTGCCAGCAGTTCAGGGGTTTGGAATCAGCCCCAGCATTTT	CASSSGVWNQPQHF
TRBJ1-1	TRBV6-5	NA	NA	TGTGCCAGCAGTTACAGTTCGGGGGGTTACACTGAAGCTTTCTTT	CASSYSSGGYTEAFF
TRBJ2-1	TRBV25-1	NA	few	TGTGCCAGCAGTGAATTAGGGCCTAGAATGGATGAGCAGTTCTTC	CASSELGPRMDEQFF
TRBJ2-2	TRBV7-9	NA	NA	TGTGCCAGCACCCAGAGGGGTGCCAGGGGCCGCGGGGAGCTGTTTTTT	CASTQRGARGRGELFF
TRBJ2-3	TRBV30	TRBD2	NA	TGTGCCTGGAGACTAGCGGGAGGGCCCACAGATACGCAGTATTTT	CAWRLAGGPTDTQYF
TRBJ1-5	TRBV6-5	TRBD1	NA	TGTGCCAGCAGTCTTAACAGGGGCGCCAATCAGCCCCAGCATTTT	CASSLNRGANQPQHF
TRBJ2-5	TRBV13	NA	NA	TGTGCCAGCAGCCGTCCCCAGCAAGAGACCCAGTACTTC	CASSRPQQETQYF
TRBJ2-7	TRBV15	TRBD2	NA	TGTGCCACCAGCAGGGGCGGGAGCTCCTACGAGCAGTACTTC	CATSRGGSSYEQYF
TRBJ1-1	TRBV4-1	NA	few	TGCGCCAGCAGCCAAGGAGGTGCCAGGCGACTTGGGGCTTTCTTT	CASSQGGARRLGAFF